This entry describes one T cell receptor (beta chain). The antigen remains undetermined. The CDR3 runs 13 residues. V was shortened by 5 bases and J by 8 bases, with 15 bases between the two germline ends. The germline V gene encodes CDR1 MDHEN and CDR2 SYDVKM. This sample stems from a study of CD8 T cells in Susac syndrome. Findings and caveats of the study: Acknowledgment was made by the study that its TCR sequencing and HLA analysis involved a relatively small number of individuals.

When the RNA was reverse transcribed, random hexamers were used with an input of roughly 0.45 to 1 ug. By means of immunoSEQ multiplex PCR, TCR beta CDR3 spanning 54 Vbeta and 13 Jbeta underwent amplification. TCRdb analysed the immunoSEQ multiplex PCR reads with MiXCR anew, one entry per CDR3 protein. The data show over 130,000 distinct CDR3 sequences, approximately 95% seen once. Sequencing of TCR beta covered CD8+ and CD4+ T cells obtained from blood. The sequenced sample was CD4+ T cells from PBMCs. The rearrangement joins TRBV28 to TRBJ1-1; unclear D gene. The TCR comes from a human donor with multiple sclerosis. The CDR3 here is CASSLLALGEAFF. In nucleotides, the CDR3 is TGTGCCAGCAGTCTCCTGGCCCTTGGGGAAGCTTTCTTT.